This is a list of T cell receptor beta chains from one sample in a study of shared clonotypes between healthy human individuals. Measured with immunoSEQ multiplex PCR; TCRdb has only the in-frame clones, and not every one. The table records some 500,000 clones, about 96% of them present only once. The sequenced material came from naive CD4+ T cells sorted from blood. All receptors come from a young woman in good health. Both conserved end residues are part of each CDR3. A D gene is named only where the DNA matches it firmly. Clone size appears in some rows only: once, few, many, or a class for an expanded clone.

>TRBV6-5|TRBJ2-1|-|TRBD2
CASSRSGDSYNEQFF
TGTGCCAGCAGTCGTAGCGGGGATTCCTACAATGAGCAGTTCTTC
>TRBV28|TRBJ2-5|once|-
CASSFSGTQYF
TGTGCCAGCAGTTTCTCAGGGACCCAGTACTTC
>TRBV5-1|TRBJ2-1|-|-
CASSPRTNKDNEQFF
TGCGCCAGCAGCCCAAGGACCAACAAGGACAATGAGCAGTTCTTC
>TRBV29-1|TRBJ2-7|-|-
CSVLDRNAYEQYF
TGCAGCGTTCTCGACAGGAACGCCTACGAGCAGTACTTC
>TRBV28|TRBJ1-2|-|-
CASSLDGLGEGYTF
TGTGCCAGCAGCTTAGACGGCCTGGGGGAGGGCTACACCTTC
>TRBV4-1|TRBJ2-1|-|TRBD2
CASSLLGLADYNEQFF
TGCGCCAGCAGCCTCTTGGGGCTAGCGGACTACAATGAGCAGTTCTTC
>TRBV11-2|TRBJ2-1|-|-
CASSPPTGYNEQFF
TGTGCCAGCAGCCCCCCAACAGGGTACAATGAGCAGTTCTTC
>TRBV6-1|TRBJ2-7|-|TRBD1
CASSERTGTYEQYF
TGTGCCAGCAGTGAAAGGACAGGGACCTACGAGCAGTACTTC
>TRBV27|TRBJ1-6|-|-
CASSLSGTVTQRGLHF
TGTGCCAGCAGTTTATCCGGGACGGTTACCCAGCGTGGGCTCCACTTT
>TRBV11-3|TRBJ2-2|-|TRBD2
CASSRTSGVNTGELFF
TGTGCCAGCAGCCGGACTAGCGGGGTCAACACCGGGGAGCTGTTTTTT
>TRBV18|TRBJ2-1|-|-
CASGRSQGAGGNEQFF
TGTGCCAGCGGAAGATCACAGGGTGCCGGAGGGAATGAGCAGTTCTTC
>TRBV18|TRBJ2-7|-|TRBD2
CASSPLAGPFYEQYF
TGTGCCAGCTCACCACTAGCGGGTCCATTCTACGAGCAGTACTTC
>TRBV27|TRBJ1-1|-|-
CASSLIAPSSVFSAFF
TGTGCCAGCAGTTTAATCGCTCCGTCTTCTGTGTTTAGTGCTTTCTTT
>TRBV6-1|TRBJ2-7|-|TRBD1
CASVLDRGSYEQYF
TGTGCCAGCGTCCTTGACAGGGGGTCCTACGAGCAGTACTTC
>TRBV18|TRBJ2-7|-|-
CASSPGQPWEQYF
TGTGCCAGCTCACCCGGACAGCCATGGGAGCAGTACTTC
>TRBV19|TRBJ1-5|-|-
CASSGEQGSFNQPQHF
TGTGCCAGTAGCGGGGAACAGGGTTCTTTCAATCAGCCCCAGCATTTT
>TRBV2|TRBJ2-7|few|TRBD1
CASILSGTGWEQYF
TGTGCCAGCATTCTCTCCGGGACAGGCTGGGAGCAGTACTTC
>TRBV4-2|TRBJ2-2|-|TRBD1
CASSQDRNRGHSGELFF
TGTGCCAGCAGCCAAGATCGGAACAGGGGGCATAGCGGGGAGCTGTTTTTT
>TRBV5-1|TRBJ2-7|-|-
CASSLLQGSYEQYF
TGCGCCAGCAGCTTATTACAGGGCTCCTACGAGCAGTACTTC
>TRBV12-1|TRBJ2-7|-|-
CASSSRTSGSSDEQYF
TGTGCCAGCAGCTCCCGGACTAGCGGGAGTAGTGACGAGCAGTACTTC
>TRBV4-2|TRBJ2-3|once|TRBD2
CASSPSTSGGPTDTQYF
TGTGCCAGCAGCCCCTCGACTAGCGGGGGACCCACAGATACGCAGTATTTT
>TRBV29-1|TRBJ1-2|once|TRBD1
CSGRQGGDYGYTF
TGCAGCGGACGACAGGGAGGCGACTATGGCTACACCTTC
>TRBV19|TRBJ2-3|-|-
CASSPRQSTDTQYF
TGTGCCAGTAGTCCCCGACAGAGCACAGATACGCAGTATTTT
>TRBV27|TRBJ1-5|once|-
CASSLLNSNQPQHF
TGTGCCAGCAGTTTGCTTAATAGCAATCAGCCCCAGCATTTT
>TRBV28|TRBJ2-7|-|TRBD1
CASSSRQGVDEQYF
TGTGCCAGCAGTTCAAGACAGGGGGTCGACGAGCAGTACTTC
>TRBV23-1|TRBJ2-2|-|TRBD2
CASSQREASRGCPGELFF
TGCGCCAGCAGTCAACGGGAGGCATCAAGAGGATGCCCCGGGGAGCTGTTTTTT
>TRBV2|TRBJ2-1|-|-
CASSEVGSGTQFF
TGTGCCAGCAGTGAAGTGGGCAGTGGAACGCAGTTCTTC